These T cell receptor beta chains were read from a single sample in a study of cytomegalovirus exposure and HLA in healthy donors. Clones were sequenced by immunoSEQ multiplex PCR, and TCRdb holds only the in-frame ones, with some missing. The data contain about 210,000 clones, roughly 90% of them singletons. The sequenced sample consisted of PBMCs. The receptors come from a boy aged 2 to 10 in good health and CMV-seronegative. Each CDR3 is given with its conserved first and last residue. The D gene is left open where the match is weak. A row's size may be missing; if present it is once, few, many or a size class.

>.|TRBV28|.|TRBJ1-6
TGTGCCAGCAGCCCGACAGATGCTAATTCACCCCTCCACTTT
CASSPTDANSPLHF
>TRBD2|TRBV7-8|.|TRBJ2-1
TGTGCCAGCAGCTTAAGGAGACAAGCGGGGGTGATCAATGAGCAGTTCTTC
CASSLRRQAGVINEQFF
>.|TRBV4-1|once|TRBJ1-2
TGCGCCAGCAGCCAACCCCGACAGGACCCCTGGGGCTACACCTTC
CASSQPRQDPWGYTF
>TRBD2|TRBV4-1|once|TRBJ2-3
TGCGCCAGCAGCCAAGAACGGGAGCGGGACACAGATACGCAGTATTTT
CASSQERERDTDTQYF
>.|TRBV7-2|.|TRBJ2-7
TGTGCCAGCAGCCGGGACACCTCCTACGAGCAGTACTTC
CASSRDTSYEQYF
>TRBD1|TRBV4-1|.|TRBJ1-1
TGCGCCAGCAGCCGAGAAGGGGGCCGAAACACTGAAGCTTTCTTT
CASSREGGRNTEAFF
>.|TRBV6-1|.|TRBJ2-5
TGTGCCAGCAGTCTGACAGAGTACCAAGAGACCCAGTACTTC
CASSLTEYQETQYF
>.|TRBV27|.|TRBJ2-7
TGTGCCAGCAGTCCGAGGACAGTTCCCTACGAGCAGTACTTC
CASSPRTVPYEQYF
>TRBD1|TRBV11-1|.|TRBJ1-1
TGTGCCAGCAGCTTGGACAGGGGGACAGGGACTGAAGCTTTCTTT
CASSLDRGTGTEAFF
>.|TRBV5-4|.|TRBJ2-3
TGTGCCAGCAGCTTGGACAGGGATCTTAGCACAGATACGCAGTATTTT
CASSLDRDLSTDTQYF
>.|TRBV28|.|TRBJ2-3
TGTGCCAGCGCTCCGCTAGCGAACACAGATACGCAGTATTTT
CASAPLANTDTQYF
>.|TRBV2|few|TRBJ1-1
TGTGCCACCCTGCCGGGGGGGGGCGCGTCCCGAGTTAAGGCTTTCTTT
CATLPGGGASRVKAFF
>TRBD1|TRBV5-4|.|TRBJ1-1
TGTGCCAGCAGCACGGACAGGGTGGCCTTAGAGACCACTGAAGCTTTCTTT
CASSTDRVALETTEAFF
>.|TRBV7-2|once|TRBJ2-1
TGTGCCAGCAGCTCCGACAGCGACTACAATGAGCAGTTCTTC
CASSSDSDYNEQFF
>.|TRBV14|.|TRBJ2-7
TGTGCCAGCAGCCAAGGACAGCCCGACACCTACGAGCAGTACTTC
CASSQGQPDTYEQYF
>.|TRBV16|.|TRBJ2-1
TGTGCCAGCAGCCCAAACAGGGAGGGCTTCGGCAATGAGCAGTTCTTC
CASSPNREGFGNEQFF
>TRBD1|TRBV6-1|once|TRBJ1-6
TGTGCCAGCAGTTTACGGACAGGGGTCAATTCACCCCTCCACTTT
CASSLRTGVNSPLHF
>TRBD2|TRBV7-9|.|TRBJ2-1
TGTGCCAGCAGCTCCCGACTAGCGGGGGAAAATGAGCAGTTCTTC
CASSSRLAGENEQFF
>.|TRBV7-3|.|TRBJ2-2
TGTGCCAGCAGCCAAGGGGCTAGCGGGGAGCTGTTTTTT
CASSQGASGELFF
>.|TRBV6-6|.|TRBJ2-3
TGTGCCAGCAGTTACGGGGGCTCAGATACGCAGTATTTT
CASSYGGSDTQYF
>.|TRBV7-6|.|TRBJ2-2
TGTGCCAGCAGCCCCGGGGACATAAGGGCCACCGGGGAGCTGTTTTTT
CASSPGDIRATGELFF
>.|TRBV6-6|.|TRBJ2-7
TGTGCCAGCAGTTACCCTAGTGAGTTGAGCCCCCGCGAGCAGTACTTC
CASSYPSELSPREQYF
>.|TRBV30|once|TRBJ1-6
TGTGCCTGGAGTGTACGCTCGTCCGGGCCCCTCCACTTT
CAWSVRSSGPLHF
>TRBD1|TRBV19|.|TRBJ1-2
TGTGCCAGTAGTACCACAGGGGGATCAAACTATGGCTACACCTTC
CASSTTGGSNYGYTF
>.|TRBV6-1|.|TRBJ1-2
TGTGCCAGCATAGTATGGGGCATAGGGTATGGCTACACCTTC
CASIVWGIGYGYTF
>.|TRBV6-1|few|TRBJ1-3
TGTGCCAGCAGTGATAGCGGGACGAGCTCTGGAAACACCATATATTTT
CASSDSGTSSGNTIYF
>.|TRBV6-1|.|TRBJ1-1
TGTGCCAGCAGTGAAGTCCCAGGGAACACTGAAGCTTTCTTT
CASSEVPGNTEAFF
>TRBD2|TRBV7-9|once|TRBJ2-1
TGTGCCAGCAGCCGAGGCGGGGTGGGGGGGTTTCACAATGAGCAGTTCTTC
CASSRGGVGGFHNEQFF
>.|TRBV9|.|TRBJ1-2
TGTGCCAGCAGCGTAGGACCCGCAGGAGGGGACTATGGCTACACCTTC
CASSVGPAGGDYGYTF
>.|TRBV30|.|TRBJ1-2
TGTGCCTGGAGCTGGGGCCAGACCGAGCTAGGCTACACCTTC
CAWSWGQTELGYTF
>.|TRBV2|.|TRBJ2-1
TGTGCCAGCAGTCTGGTGAGCGCGGTGAGCTCCTACAATGAGCAGTTCTTC
CASSLVSAVSSYNEQFF